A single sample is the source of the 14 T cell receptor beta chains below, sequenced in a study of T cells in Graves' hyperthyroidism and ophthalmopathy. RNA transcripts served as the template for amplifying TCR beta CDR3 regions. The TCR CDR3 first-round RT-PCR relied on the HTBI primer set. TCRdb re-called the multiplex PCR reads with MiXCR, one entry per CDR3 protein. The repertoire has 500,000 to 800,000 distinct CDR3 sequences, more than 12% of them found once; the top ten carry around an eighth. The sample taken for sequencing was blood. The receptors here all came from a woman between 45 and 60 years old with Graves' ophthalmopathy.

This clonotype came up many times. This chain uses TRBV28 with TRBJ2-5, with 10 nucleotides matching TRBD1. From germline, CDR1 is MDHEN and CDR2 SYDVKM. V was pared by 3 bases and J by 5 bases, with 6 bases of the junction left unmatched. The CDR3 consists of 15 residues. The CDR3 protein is CASSFRGTGEETQYF. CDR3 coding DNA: TGTGCCAGCAGTTTCCGAGGGACAGGGGAGGAGACCCAGTACTTC.

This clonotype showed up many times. As DNA, the CDR3 is TGTGCCAGCAGCTTAGACCCAGGGCGTCCGCAGTTCTTC. It specifies CASSLDPGRPQFF. The chain combines TRBV7-6 with TRBJ2-1; D perhaps matches TRBD1 (5 bases). CDR1 is SGHVS, CDR2 FNYEAQ, per germline. The CDR3 is 13 amino acids. V was cut by 1 base and J by 12 bases, with 13 bases left in between.

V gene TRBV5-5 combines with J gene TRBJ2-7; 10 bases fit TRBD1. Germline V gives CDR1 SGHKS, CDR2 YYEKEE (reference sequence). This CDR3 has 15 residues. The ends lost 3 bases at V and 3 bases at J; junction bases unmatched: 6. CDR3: CASSWGTGADYEQYF. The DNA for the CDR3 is TGTGCCAGCAGCTGGGGGACAGGGGCTGACTACGAGCAGTACTTC.

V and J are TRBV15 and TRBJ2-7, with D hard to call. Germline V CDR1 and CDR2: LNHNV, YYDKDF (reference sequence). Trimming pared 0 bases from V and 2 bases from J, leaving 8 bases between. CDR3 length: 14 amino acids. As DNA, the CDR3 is TGTGCCACCAGCAGAGATAACGGGCCCTACGAGCAGTACTTC. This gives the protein CATSRDNGPYEQYF.

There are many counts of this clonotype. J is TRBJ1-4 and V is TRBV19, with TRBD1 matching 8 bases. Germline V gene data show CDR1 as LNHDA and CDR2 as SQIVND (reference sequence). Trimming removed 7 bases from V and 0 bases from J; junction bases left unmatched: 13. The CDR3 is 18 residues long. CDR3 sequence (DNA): TGTGCCAGTACCGCGGGGGCAGGGGGCGTCGCAACTAATGAAAAACTGTTTTTT. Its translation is CASTAGAGGVATNEKLFF.

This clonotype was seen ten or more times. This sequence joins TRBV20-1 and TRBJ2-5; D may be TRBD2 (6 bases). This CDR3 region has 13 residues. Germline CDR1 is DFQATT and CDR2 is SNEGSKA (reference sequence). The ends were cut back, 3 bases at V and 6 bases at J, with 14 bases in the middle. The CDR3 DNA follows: TGCAGTGCTAGCGGAGGGGTTTGGAAGACCCAGTACTTC. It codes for CSASGGVWKTQYF.

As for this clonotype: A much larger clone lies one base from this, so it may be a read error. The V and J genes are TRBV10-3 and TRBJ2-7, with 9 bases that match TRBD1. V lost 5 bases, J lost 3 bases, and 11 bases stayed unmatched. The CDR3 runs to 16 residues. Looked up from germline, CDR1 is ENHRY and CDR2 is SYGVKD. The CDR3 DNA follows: TGTGCCATCAGTCGAACCCGACAGGGGGTCAACTACGAGCAGTACTTC. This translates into CAISRTRQGVNYEQYF.

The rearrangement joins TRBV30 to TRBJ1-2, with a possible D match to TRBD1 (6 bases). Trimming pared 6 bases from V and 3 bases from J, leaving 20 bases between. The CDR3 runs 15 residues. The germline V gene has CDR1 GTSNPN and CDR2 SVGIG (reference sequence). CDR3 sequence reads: CACLGYTGNYYGYTF. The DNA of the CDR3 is TGTGCCTGCCTGGGATACACAGGGAATTACTATGGCTACACCTTC.

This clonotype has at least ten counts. CDR3 nucleotides: TGTGCCACCAGCATCCACACGGGTGTGAGGAATGAGCAGTTCTTC. Amino acids: CATSIHTGVRNEQFF. The V call is TRBV15, the J call TRBJ2-1, with no clear D. Germline V gene sequence: CDR1 LNHNV, CDR2 YYDKDF (reference sequence). The length of the CDR3 is 15 residues. Trimming took 4 bases from V and 7 from J, leaving 17 bases between them.

CDR3 nucleotide sequence: TGTGCCAGTAGGAGGAGTAGCGGGAGGGCGTCTTACAATGAGCAGTTCTTC. This encodes CASRRSSGRASYNEQFF. The chain uses TRBV19 and TRBJ2-1; 11 bases are a match to TRBD2. This CDR3 is built from 17 residues. Trimming removed 6 bases from V and 4 bases from J; junction bases left unmatched: 11. Germline CDR1 and CDR2: LNHDA and SQIVND (reference sequence).

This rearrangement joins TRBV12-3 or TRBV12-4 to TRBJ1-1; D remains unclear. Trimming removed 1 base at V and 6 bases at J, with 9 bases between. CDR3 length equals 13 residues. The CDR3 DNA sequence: TGTGCCAGCAGTTTAGAAGGGATGGCTGAAGCTTTCTTT. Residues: CASSLEGMAEAFF.

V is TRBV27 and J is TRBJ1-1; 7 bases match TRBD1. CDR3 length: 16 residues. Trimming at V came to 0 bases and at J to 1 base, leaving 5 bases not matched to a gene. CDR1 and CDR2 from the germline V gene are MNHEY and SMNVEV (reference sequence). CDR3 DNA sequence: TGTGCCAGCAGTTTATCTTCCGGGACAGCGAACACTGAAGCTTTCTTT. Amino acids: CASSLSSGTANTEAFF.

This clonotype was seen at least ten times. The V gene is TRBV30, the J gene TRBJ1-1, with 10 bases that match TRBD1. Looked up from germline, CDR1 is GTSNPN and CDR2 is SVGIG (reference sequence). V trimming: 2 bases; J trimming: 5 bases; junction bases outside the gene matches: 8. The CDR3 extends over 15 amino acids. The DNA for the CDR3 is TGTGCCTGGAGTCGCTGGGGGACAGGGGAAACTGAAGCTTTCTTT. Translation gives CAWSRWGTGETEAFF.

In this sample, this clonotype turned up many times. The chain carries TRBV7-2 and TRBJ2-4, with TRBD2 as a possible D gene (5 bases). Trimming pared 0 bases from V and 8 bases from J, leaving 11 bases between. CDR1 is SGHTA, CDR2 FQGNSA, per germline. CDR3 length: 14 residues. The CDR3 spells CASSLAHGIDIQYF. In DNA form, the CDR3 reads TGTGCCAGCAGCTTAGCGCACGGGATAGACATTCAGTACTTC.